A single sample gave rise to the 23 T cell receptor beta chains below, sequenced in a study of T cells in tumors after PD-1 blockade. The protocol was immunoSEQ multiplex PCR, while the TCRdb copy is restricted to in-frame clones and leaves out a portion. The sample carries some 8,200 clones, 62% recorded once. As to time point: second of two post-therapy site-matched biopsies roughly two months apart. The material was tumor tissue, obtained after anti-PD-1 treatment. All receptors derive from a human donor with basal cell carcinoma.

The chain has TRBV6-4 and TRBJ2-1, with 10 nucleotides matching TRBD1. The J segment lost 2 bases and the V segment lost 3 bases, leaving 4 bases of the junction unmatched. The germline V gene encodes CDR1 MRHNA and CDR2 SNTAGT. The CDR3 contains 16 residues. The CDR3 region is CASSDGTGEAYNEQFF. Here the CDR3 DNA reads TGTGCCAGCAGTGATGGGACAGGGGAAGCCTACAATGAGCAGTTCTTC.

V and J are TRBV28 and TRBJ1-1, with D unresolved. This CDR3 is 14 amino acids long. Germline V gene sequence: CDR1 MDHEN, CDR2 SYDVKM. V lost 4 bases to trimming and J lost 1 base, with 10 bases between them. Here the CDR3 reads CASSWMEGNTEAFF. The DNA for the CDR3 is TGTGCCAGCAGTTGGATGGAGGGGAACACTGAAGCTTTCTTT.

This clone showed up just once. The CDR3 region is CASSPTFGTNSPLHF. CDR3 nucleotide sequence: TGTGCCAGCAGCCCCACGTTCGGTACAAATTCACCCCTCCACTTT. V is TRBV7-6 and J is TRBJ1-6; D is uncertain. The V end lost 5 bases, the J end lost 7 bases, and 15 bases lay between the germline ends. The CDR3 runs to 15 residues. The germline gives CDR1 SGHVS, CDR2 FNYEAQ.

V usage is TRBV5-1 and J usage is TRBJ1-2; 8 bases map to TRBD1. The CDR3 contains 16 residues. Germline loops: CDR1 SGHRS, CDR2 YFSETQ. V dropped 2 bases and J dropped 6; count of bases not matched to a gene: 12. The CDR3 sequence is CASSFSTRGTGDGYTF. For the CDR3, the DNA is TGCGCCAGCAGCTTTTCCACACGTGGGACAGGCGATGGCTACACCTTC.

The genes are TRBV5-6 and TRBJ1-5; D unresolved. In germline, CDR1 is SGHDT, CDR2 YYEEEE. The CDR3 runs to 16 residues. V was pared by 0 bases and J by 0 bases, with 10 bases between. For the CDR3, the DNA is TGTGCCAGCAGCTTGGCGGGCAGTAATAGCAATCAGCCCCAGCATTTT. It codes for CASSLAGSNSNQPQHF.

This clone was seen more than once but under ten times. The chain couples TRBV4-1 to TRBJ2-3; 12 bases agree with TRBD2. The CDR3 covers 17 residues. With 2 bases clipped from V and 5 bases from J, the junction kept 8 bases outside the gene matches. Germline CDR1 is MGHRA and CDR2 is YSYEKL. The CDR3 DNA reads TGCGCCAGCAGCCAAACTCTAGCGGGGGGGAACGTAGATACGCAGTATTTT. Translated: CASSQTLAGGNVDTQYF.

This clone was recorded once. The DNA of the CDR3 is TGCGCCAGCAGCCTGGGTTGGGATTCACCCCTCCACTTT. It codes for CASSLGWDSPLHF. The rearrangement links TRBV5-1 to TRBJ1-6, with no clear D. Germline lookup yields CDR1 SGHRS and CDR2 YFSETQ. The CDR3 sequence is 13 residues long. Trimming stripped 4 bases from V and 8 bases from J, with 10 bases between. Based on the CDR3 plus reference TRBV5-1 and TRBJ1-6, the full variable domain is KAGVTQTPRYLIKTRGQQVTLSCSPISGHRSVSWYQQTPGQGLQFLFEYFSETQRNKGNFPGRFSGRQFSNSRSEMNVSTLELGDSALYLCASSLGWDSPLHFGNGTRLTVT.

The V and J genes are TRBV5-4 and TRBJ1-1; 9 nucleotides match TRBD1. The CDR3 sequence is 12 residues long. V lost 7 bases to trimming and J lost 5 bases; unmatched junction nucleotides: 3. In germline, CDR1 is SGHNT, CDR2 YYREEE (reference sequence). The chain's CDR3 is CASQTGGTEAFF. For the CDR3, the DNA is TGTGCCAGCCAGACAGGGGGTACTGAAGCTTTCTTT.

CDR3 sequence: CASWRGQVAYEQYF. In DNA, the CDR3 is TGTGCCAGTTGGAGAGGACAGGTAGCCTACGAGCAGTACTTC. The rearrangement links TRBV2 to TRBJ2-7, with 7 bases aligning to TRBD1. Germline assignment: CDR1 SNHLY and CDR2 FYNNEI. Trimming removed 9 bases from V and 2 bases from J; junction bases left unmatched: 10. This CDR3 is 14 amino acids long.

The chain employs TRBV21-1 and TRBJ1-6. TRBV21-1 is labeled a pseudogene. The CDR3 totals 15 residues. The DNA for the CDR3 is TGTGCCAGCAGCGCAGCCCTAGGTAGGGATTCACCCCTCCACTTT. This translates into CASSAALGRDSPLHF.

The V and J genes are TRBV24-1 and TRBJ2-5, with 10 bases matching TRBD1. J gave up 5 bases and V 0 bases, and 8 bases lay outside the gene matches. The germline V gene has CDR1 KGHDR and CDR2 SFDVKD. There are 17 residues in the CDR3. CDR3 loop: CATSDLMGTGVLETQYF. In nucleotides, the CDR3 is TGTGCCACCAGTGATTTGATGGGGACAGGGGTGTTGGAGACCCAGTACTTC.

By frequency in the sample, this clone is medium-sized (0.01 to 0.1%). The chain recombines TRBV5-1 with TRBJ2-7, with 7 nucleotides matching TRBD2. The CDR3 extends over 14 amino acids. V lost 2 bases to trimming and J lost 2 bases; unmatched junction nucleotides: 4. Germline values: CDR1 SGHRS, CDR2 YFSETQ. CDR3 sequence (DNA): TGCGCCAGCAGCTTAGCGGGACTCCCCTACGAGCAGTACTTC. Its translation is CASSLAGLPYEQYF.

This clone is a singleton in its sample. The chain carries TRBV19 and TRBJ2-3; D unclear. Trimming pared 4 bases from V and 0 bases from J, leaving 8 bases between. The CDR3 spans 14 residues. Per the germline V gene, CDR1 is LNHDA and CDR2 is SQIVND (reference sequence). The CDR3 loop reads CASSNTASTDTQYF. Written as DNA, the CDR3 is TGTGCCAGTAGTAACACGGCTAGCACAGATACGCAGTATTTT.

This clone was detected only once. CDR3 residues: CASSSYRGTEAFF. DNA for the CDR3: TGTGCCAGCAGTTCTTACAGGGGAACTGAAGCTTTCTTT. The V and J genes are TRBV13 and TRBJ1-1; 7 nucleotides align to TRBD1. The CDR3 has 13 residues. Germline V gives CDR1 PRHDT, CDR2 FYEKMQ (reference sequence). With 6 bases clipped from V and 5 bases from J, the junction kept 6 bases outside the gene matches.

This clone occurred a few times. This chain joins TRBV30 and TRBJ2-5, with a weak D call TRBD2 (5 bases). V shed 3 bases and J shed 2 bases, with 13 bases lying between them. This CDR3 contains 14 residues. Germline CDR1 GTSNPN, CDR2 SVGIG (reference sequence). CDR3 nucleotides: TGTGCCTGGAGCCGAGGACTCTCTCAAGAGACCCAGTACTTC. It is translated as CAWSRGLSQETQYF.

The chain uses TRBV19 and TRBJ2-5; 12 nucleotides match TRBD1. The CDR3 runs to 15 residues. J gave up 5 bases and V 6 bases, and 7 bases lay outside the gene matches. The germline V gene encodes CDR1 LNHDA and CDR2 SQIVND (reference sequence). The CDR3 DNA sequence: TGTGCCAGTAGACCCGGGACAGGGGGCATCGAGACCCAGTACTTC. Amino acids: CASRPGTGGIETQYF.

In regard to this clone: The sample contains more than one DNA sequence encoding this CDR3. The chain employs TRBV5-1 and TRBJ1-2, with 7 bases aligning to TRBD1. Germline assignment: CDR1 SGHRS and CDR2 YFSETQ. This CDR3 spans 13 amino acids. V lost 2 bases and J lost 8; bases outside the gene matches: 6. The CDR3 DNA reads as TGCGCCAGCAGCTTTGACAGGGAGGGGGGCTACACCTTC. This codes for CASSFDREGGYTF.

This chain uses TRBV5-6 with TRBJ1-1; D gene ambiguous. Germline CDR1 and CDR2: SGHDT and YYEEEE. Trimming left V 0 bases short and J 1 base short, with 4 bases between. This CDR3 is 13 amino acids long. CDR3 protein: CASSLDPNTEAFF. CDR3 coding DNA: TGTGCCAGCAGCTTGGATCCGAACACTGAAGCTTTCTTT.

V gene TRBV3-1 (or the pseudogene TRBV3-2) combines with J gene TRBJ2-7, with a tentative D call TRBD2 (5 bases). Trimming removed 0 bases at V and 4 bases at J, with 13 bases between. The V gene's germline CDR1 is LGHDT and CDR2 YNNKEL (reference sequence). The CDR3 has 15 amino acids. CDR3 sequence: CASSQDPSRRYEQYF. The CDR3 DNA reads TGTGCCAGCAGCCAAGATCCCTCCAGGAGGTACGAGCAGTACTTC.

This clone appeared once. Here the CDR3 reads CASSPTWRPGVLSEQFF. In DNA, the CDR3 is TGTGCCAGCAGCCCTACTTGGAGGCCTGGGGTCCTTAGTGAGCAGTTCTTC. This chain links TRBV7-9 with TRBJ2-1; D is possibly TRBD2 (5 bases). CDR1 is SEHNR and CDR2 is FQNEAQ in the germline V gene (reference sequence). V lost 5 bases and J 9 bases, leaving 26 bases between the germline ends. This CDR3 has 17 amino acids.

This clone counts as medium-sized (0.01 to 0.1%). The chain employs TRBV25-1 and TRBJ2-5; 7 bases line up with TRBD1. The CDR3 sequence is 14 residues long. V lost 5 bases, J lost 0 bases, and 3 bases stayed unmatched. Looked up from germline, CDR1 is MGHDK and CDR2 is SYGVNS. Here the CDR3 DNA reads TGTGCCAGCAGTAAACAGGGGCACCAAGAGACCCAGTACTTC. Its protein product is CASSKQGHQETQYF.

This sequence joins TRBV5-4 and TRBJ1-6; no clear D. The CDR3 has 16 residues. Trimming pared 0 bases from V and 9 bases from J, leaving 16 bases between. Germline CDR1 and CDR2: SGHNT and YYREEE (reference sequence). This chain's CDR3 is CASSLGGENFGSPLHF. The CDR3 bases are TGTGCCAGCAGCTTGGGAGGTGAGAATTTCGGTTCACCCCTCCACTTT.

The chain uses TRBV15 and TRBJ2-3; D might be TRBD2 (5 bases). Trimming left V 11 bases short and J 2 bases short, with 20 bases between. CDR3 length: 15 amino acids. Germline CDR1 LNHNV, CDR2 YYDKDF (reference sequence). In DNA form, the CDR3 reads TGTGCCTCTGGAGCGGACCGCCCGCACACAGATACGCAGTATTTT. Encoded protein: CASGADRPHTDTQYF.